The 27 T cell receptor beta chains below all came from one sample that was sequenced in a study of blood T cell repertoires in COVID-19. TCRdb's copy holds only in-frame clones and misses some; the assay was immunoSEQ multiplex PCR. Counted here are roughly 250,000 clones, 84% occurring once; the ten biggest clones make up over 8.5%. Sequencing was carried out using peripheral blood. These receptors all come from a human donor in a cohort sampled during active COVID-19.

J is TRBJ1-6 and V is TRBV5-5; TRBD1 matches at 9 bases. The CDR3 totals 13 residues. CDR1 and CDR2 from the germline V gene are SGHKS and YYEKEE (reference sequence). V lost 8 bases, J lost 8 bases, and 5 bases stayed unmatched. In nucleotides, the CDR3 is TGTGCCAGTCCGGGACAGGGTTATTCACCCCTCCACTTT. It codes for CASPGQGYSPLHF.

This clone was observed a handful of times. The chain is built from TRBV5-4 and TRBJ1-1; TRBD1 agrees at 9 bases. Unmatched junction bases numbered 5, after V lost 7 bases and J lost 1 base. CDR1 is SGHNT, CDR2 YYREEE, per germline (reference sequence). The CDR3 has 14 amino acids. Written as DNA, the CDR3 is TGTGCCAGCCAGATACAGGGGGCGAACACTGAAGCTTTCTTT. Translating gives CASQIQGANTEAFF.

This clone has a count of ten or more. This chain links TRBV5-1 with TRBJ2-2; 12 nucleotides match TRBD2. The CDR3 has 16 amino acids. The germline CDR1 and CDR2 sequences are SGHRS and YFSETQ. After removal of 0 bases from V and 5 bases from J, the junction contained 2 bases not matched to a gene. The CDR3 sequence is CASSLDGTSGTGELFF. The CDR3 region has the DNA TGCGCCAGCAGCTTGGATGGGACTAGCGGGACCGGGGAGCTGTTTTTT. Together with reference TRBV5-1 and TRBJ2-2, the CDR3 gives the full variable domain: KAGVTQTPRYLIKTRGQQVTLSCSPISGHRSVSWYQQTPGQGLQFLFEYFSETQRNKGNFPGRFSGRQFSNSRSEMNVSTLELGDSALYLCASSLDGTSGTGELFFGEGSRLTVL.

This clone is a singleton in its sample. The chain employs TRBV7-2 and TRBJ1-6, with D unclear. The CDR3 runs to 14 residues. V was cut by 5 bases and J by 4 bases, with 9 bases left in between. Per the germline V gene, CDR1 is SGHTA and CDR2 is FQGNSA. CDR3 sequence: CASSAQSYNSPLHF. CDR3 nucleotides: TGTGCCAGCAGCGCACAGTCTTATAATTCACCCCTCCACTTT.

V is TRBV6-5 and J is TRBJ1-3; a possible D gene is TRBD1 (5 bases). The V gene lost 0 bases and the J gene lost 4 bases, with 13 bases spanning the gap. The CDR3 length is 16 residues. Germline V lookup: CDR1 MNHEY, CDR2 SVGAGI. DNA for the CDR3: TGTGCCAGCAGTTACTCTGTGTCAGGGAACGGAAACACCATATATTTT. Translation: CASSYSVSGNGNTIYF.

This chain uses TRBV5-1 with TRBJ2-5, with D possibly matching TRBD1 (5 bases). Germline assignment: CDR1 SGHRS and CDR2 YFSETQ. This CDR3 is 15 amino acids long. The V end lost 1 base, the J end lost 8 bases, and 18 bases lay between the germline ends. In DNA, the CDR3 is TGCGCCAGCAGCTTGCCATTGGTGACAGTCGATACCCAGTACTTC. Translation gives CASSLPLVTVDTQYF.

The genes are TRBV3-1 (or the pseudogene TRBV3-2) and TRBJ2-6; a weak D match, TRBD1 (6 bases). Germline-derived CDR1 and CDR2 are LGHDT and YNNKEL (reference sequence). CDR3 size: 13 residues. V was cut by 6 bases and J by 7 bases, with 10 bases left in between. CDR3 in DNA: TGTGCCAGCAGTACCGGGACAGCCAACGTCCTGACTTTC. It translates to CASSTGTANVLTF.

The chain links TRBV2 to TRBJ1-2; 11 bases are shared with TRBD1. The CDR3 sequence is 16 residues long. Per the germline V gene, CDR1 is SNHLY and CDR2 is FYNNEI. The trim removed 7 bases at V and 2 bases at J, leaving 9 bases unmatched. The CDR3 spells CASTRDRGVRNYGYTF. CDR3 nucleotides: TGTGCCAGCACCCGGGACAGGGGGGTTAGGAACTATGGCTACACCTTC.

The chain combines TRBV10-3 with TRBJ2-7, with TRBD2 as a possible D gene (6 bases). The CDR3 runs 14 residues. Germline values: CDR1 ENHRY, CDR2 SYGVKD. V lost 4 bases to trimming and J lost 4 bases, with 14 bases between them. CDR3 sequence: CAISGGGTIYEQYF. In DNA form, the CDR3 reads TGTGCCATCAGTGGAGGAGGGACGATTTACGAGCAGTACTTC.

The rearrangement uses TRBV10-1 and TRBJ1-1; D unclear. Deletions cut 4 bases from V and 1 base from J, with 7 bases between. This CDR3 contains 13 residues. Germline V gene lookup returns CDR1 WNHNN and CDR2 SYGVQD (reference sequence). CDR3: CASSAPGNTEAFF. CDR3 coding DNA: TGCGCCAGCAGTGCTCCGGGGAACACTGAAGCTTTCTTT.

DNA of the CDR3: TGTGCCAGCAGGGTTGGGACAGTCTATAATCAGCCCCAGCATTTT. It is translated as CASRVGTVYNQPQHF. The chain joins TRBV7-9 to TRBJ1-5, with 7 positions matching TRBD1. There are 15 residues in the CDR3. V was clipped by 6 bases and J by 4 bases; unmatched bases: 9. Looked up from germline, CDR1 is SEHNR and CDR2 is FQNEAQ (reference sequence).

The V call is TRBV5-6, the J call TRBJ1-3; no reliable D call. CDR1 is SGHDT and CDR2 is YYEEEE in the germline V gene. The CDR3 spans 11 residues. V lost 2 bases and J 8 bases, leaving 5 bases between the germline ends. The CDR3 DNA reads as TGTGCCAGCAGCTTCCGGGACACCATATATTTT. Encoded protein: CASSFRDTIYF.

This chain connects TRBV19 to TRBJ2-2; 9 bases are shared with TRBD2. CDR3 length: 16 residues. The V gene's germline CDR1 is LNHDA and CDR2 SQIVND (reference sequence). J was trimmed by 2 bases and V by 5 bases; bases with no gene match: 6. The CDR3 DNA reads as TGTGCCAGTAGTGGCAGCGGGGGGCTTAACACCGGGGAGCTGTTTTTT. Protein product: CASSGSGGLNTGELFF.

The chain employs TRBV10-3 and TRBJ2-1, with 7 bases that match TRBD2. Germline V CDR1 and CDR2: ENHRY, SYGVKD. J gave up 5 bases and V 0 bases, and 4 bases lay outside the gene matches. CDR3 length: 15 residues. CDR3 residues: CAISESPAGNNEQFF. CDR3 nucleotides: TGTGCCATCAGTGAGTCTCCAGCGGGGAACAATGAGCAGTTCTTC.

J is TRBJ2-5 and V is TRBV2; 9 bases match TRBD2. With V trimmed by 8 bases and J by 4 bases, 11 bases remained unmatched. From germline, CDR1 is SNHLY and CDR2 FYNNEI. The CDR3 covers 15 residues. Written as DNA, the CDR3 is TGTGCCAGCTCCTTCCGGCGGGGGGGCCTAGAGACCCAGTACTTC. Its protein is CASSFRRGGLETQYF.

This clone was recorded once. V gene TRBV11-2 combines with J gene TRBJ2-5; 8 nucleotides align to TRBD2. V lost 2 bases to trimming and J lost 1 base; unmatched junction nucleotides: 6. From germline, CDR1 is SGHAT and CDR2 FQNNGV. CDR3 length: 16 residues. The CDR3: CASSLTGGVTQETQYF. The DNA of the CDR3 is TGTGCCAGCAGCTTAACGGGAGGGGTGACCCAAGAGACCCAGTACTTC.

The chain is built from TRBV5-6 and TRBJ1-5, with D perhaps matching TRBD1 (5 bases). The CDR3 covers 15 residues. V lost 0 bases, J lost 3 bases, and 10 bases lay in between. Germline assignment: CDR1 SGHDT and CDR2 YYEEEE. CDR3 sequence: CASSLGTRVNQPQHF. The CDR3 DNA reads TGTGCCAGCAGCTTGGGGACCAGGGTCAATCAGCCCCAGCATTTT.

V and J are TRBV3-1 (or the pseudogene TRBV3-2) and TRBJ2-7; no reliable D call. Germline CDR1 is LGHDT and CDR2 is YNNKEL (reference sequence). V lost 0 bases and J lost 3, with 12 bases in between. This CDR3 region has 15 residues. The CDR3 sequence: CASSQDWASNYEQYF. The CDR3 DNA reads as TGTGCCAGCAGCCAAGATTGGGCATCCAACTACGAGCAGTACTTC.

Comment on this clone: The same CDR3 can be traced to other DNA sequences in this sample. The V gene is TRBV11-3, the J gene TRBJ1-3, with TRBD1 identical over 9 bases. V lost 5 bases, J lost 2 bases, and 4 bases stayed unmatched. This CDR3 is built from 15 residues. Germline CDR1 SGHNT, CDR2 YENEEA. The CDR3 DNA follows: TGTGCCAGCAGCCCCGGACAGGGGCCTGGAAACACCATATATTTT. This sequence encodes CASSPGQGPGNTIYF.

This chain connects TRBV3-1 (or the pseudogene TRBV3-2) to TRBJ2-7; 9 nucleotides agree with TRBD2. The ends lost 4 bases at V and 4 bases at J; junction bases unmatched: 8. Germline V gene lookup returns CDR1 LGHDT and CDR2 YNNKEL (reference sequence). This CDR3 is built from 15 residues. CDR3 DNA: TGTGCCAGCAGCCTGGGGACTAGCAGATTTTACGAGCAGTACTTC. Its protein product is CASSLGTSRFYEQYF.

The rearrangement links TRBV11-2 to TRBJ2-3; D gene uncertain. The germline CDR1 and CDR2 sequences are SGHAT and FQNNGV. The CDR3 is 13 residues long. Trimming took 1 base from V and 5 from J, leaving 7 bases between them. The CDR3 is CASSLALRDTQYF. In DNA, the CDR3 is TGTGCCAGCAGCTTAGCTCTAAGAGATACGCAGTATTTT. The variable domain in full, with the rest retrieved from reference TRBV11-2 and TRBJ2-3, is EAGVAQSPRYKIIEKRQSVAFWCNPISGHATLYWYQQILGQGPKLLIQFQNNGVVDDSQLPKDRFSAERLKGVDSTLKIQPAKLEDSAVYLCASSLALRDTQYFGPGTRLTVL.

The chain carries TRBV19 and TRBJ1-6, with D possibly being TRBD1 (5 bases). Germline CDR1 reads LNHDA; CDR2 reads SQIVND (reference sequence). V dropped 4 bases and J dropped 10 bases, with 20 bases sitting between them. The CDR3 length is 16 residues. CDR3 loop: CASSTFGQGGYSPLHF. The CDR3 DNA sequence: TGTGCCAGTAGTACCTTCGGGCAGGGCGGCTACTCACCCCTCCACTTT.

This clone was counted only a few times. The chain has TRBV6-5 and TRBJ2-1; 10 positions match TRBD2. V lost 10 bases and J lost 5; bases outside the gene matches: 8. Germline V CDR1 and CDR2: MNHEY, SVGAGI. The CDR3 is 14 amino acids. This CDR3 reads CATLAGDLHNEQFF. CDR3 nucleotide sequence: TGTGCCACCCTAGCGGGAGACCTCCACAATGAGCAGTTCTTC.

The V call is TRBV18, the J call TRBJ2-3, with 7 bases that match TRBD2. Looked up from germline, CDR1 is KGHSH and CDR2 is LQKENI. The CDR3 extends over 16 amino acids. The V gene end was trimmed by 0 bases and the J gene end by 0 bases; junction bases not matched to a gene: 3. The CDR3 protein is CASSPPLASSTDTQYF. The CDR3, as DNA: TGTGCCAGCTCACCACCACTAGCGAGTAGCACAGATACGCAGTATTTT.

This chain connects TRBV27 to TRBJ1-6, with D unresolved. Trimming cost V 3 bases and J 7 bases, with 10 bases left between them. The CDR3 consists of 14 residues. Germline V gene sequence: CDR1 MNHEY, CDR2 SMNVEV (reference sequence). The CDR3 here is CASSFSGENSPLHF. Here the CDR3 DNA reads TGTGCCAGCAGTTTCTCCGGGGAGAATTCACCCCTCCACTTT.

This rearrangement joins TRBV18 to TRBJ2-7, with TRBD2 identical over 7 bases. V trimming: 2 bases; J trimming: 4 bases; junction bases outside the gene matches: 14. This CDR3 comprises 17 residues. Germline V CDR1 and CDR2: KGHSH, LQKENI. DNA for the CDR3: TGTGCCAGCTCACCAGTCCGGGGCAGCGGGGCGAGGTACGAGCAGTACTTC. Translating gives CASSPVRGSGARYEQYF.

In DNA form, the CDR3 reads TGTGCCAGCAGCTTAAGGGGGCTCGATCAGCCCCAGCATTTT. Translation gives CASSLRGLDQPQHF. This rearrangement joins TRBV7-2 to TRBJ1-5; 7 bases align to TRBD1. Germline CDR1 and CDR2: SGHTA and FQGNSA. With 2 bases clipped from V and 5 bases from J, the junction kept 3 bases outside the gene matches. The CDR3 has 14 amino acids.